This section outlines one TCR beta chain sequence together with its context. The target antigen is unknown. The sample comes from a study of cytomegalovirus exposure and HLA in healthy donors. Study-level results: Published work reported that the classifier diagnosed cytomegalovirus status with high specificity and sensitivity.

The CDR3 consists of 17 residues. After removal of 0 bases from V and 6 bases from J, the junction contained 6 bases not matched to a gene. Germline values: CDR1 LGHNA, CDR2 YNFKEQ. The PCR made use of 60 Vbeta and 13 Jbeta primers. This table comes from immunoSEQ multiplex PCR, and its TCRdb copy is limited to in-frame clones, with some not included. The sample has some 180,000 clones; approximately 82% are singletons. V usage is TRBV4-2 and J usage is TRBJ2-3; TRBD2 matches 13 bases. The sequencing input was PBMCs. The clonotype was recovered from a man aged 40-49 years in good health and CMV-seropositive. CDR3 DNA sequence: TGTGCCAGCAGCCAAGACCCCACTAGCGGGAGGGTGGATACGCAGTATTTT. Amino acids: CASSQDPTSGRVDTQYF.